This T cell receptor beta chain comes out of a study of T-cell reconstitution after alpha-beta-depleted transplantation in children. Trimming left V 3 bases short and J 1 base short, with 6 bases between. Per the germline V gene, CDR1 is MNHEY and CDR2 is SMNVEV (reference sequence). The CDR3 runs 13 residues. Study outcomes and limitations: T-cell counts and diversity were attributed mostly to newly produced T cells one year after transplant.

Preparing the TCRbeta library involved the use of unique molecular identifiers. Each CDR3 protein is one row after TCRdb ran MiXCR on the PCR reads. The data show approximately 130,000 distinct CDR3 sequences, around 9.8% seen once. This clonotype was detected only a few times. Its antigen is unknown. Source: PBMCs, mostly from graft donor cells, taken 180 days after TCRalphabeta/CD19-depleted stem cell transplant. This chain joins TRBV27 and TRBJ1-2; D uncertain. The clonotype was recovered from a girl younger than two who had a stem cell transplant for combined immunodeficiency, so the T cells may come from the graft donor. CDR3 sequence (DNA): TGTGCCAGCAGTTTTGGCAGTAACTATGGCTACACCTTC. Protein: CASSFGSNYGYTF.